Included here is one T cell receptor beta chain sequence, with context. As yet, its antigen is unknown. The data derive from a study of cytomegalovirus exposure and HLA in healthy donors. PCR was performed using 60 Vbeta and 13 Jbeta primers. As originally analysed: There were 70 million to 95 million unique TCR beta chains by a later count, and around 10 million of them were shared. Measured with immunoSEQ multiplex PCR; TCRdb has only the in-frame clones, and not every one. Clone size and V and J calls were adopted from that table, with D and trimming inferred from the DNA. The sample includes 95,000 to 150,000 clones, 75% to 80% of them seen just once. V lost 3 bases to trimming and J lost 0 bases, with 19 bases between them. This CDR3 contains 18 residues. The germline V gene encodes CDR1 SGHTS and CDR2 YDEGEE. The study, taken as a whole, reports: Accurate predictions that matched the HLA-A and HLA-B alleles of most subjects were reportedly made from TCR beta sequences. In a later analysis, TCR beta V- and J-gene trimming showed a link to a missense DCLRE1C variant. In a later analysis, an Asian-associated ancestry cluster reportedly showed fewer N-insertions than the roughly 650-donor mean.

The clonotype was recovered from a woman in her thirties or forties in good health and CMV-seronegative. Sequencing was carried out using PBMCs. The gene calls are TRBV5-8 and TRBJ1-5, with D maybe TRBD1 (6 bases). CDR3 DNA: TGTGCCAGCAGCTCCGACAGGAAGCACGCCCGTAGCAATCAGCCCCAGCATTTT. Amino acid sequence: CASSSDRKHARSNQPQHF.